The sequence of this T cell receptor beta chain was determined in a study of T cell repertoires in cytomegalovirus infection (dated by TCRdb to the late 2010s). Notes on the research overall: The HLA type of each donor mattered for the analysis, because public TCR beta signatures pointed to carriage of CMV infection along with the matching HLA type.

CDR1 SGHTA and CDR2 FQGNSA were looked up in the germline V gene. V lost 5 bases and J lost 3 bases, and the count of bases not matched to a germline gene is 8. The CDR3 holds 15 amino acids from the cysteine to the phenylalanine. Kept here is only the CDR3 DNA, which spans 45 bases and is read in frame from base 1. Overall study outcomes, separate from this receptor: Cumulative frequency of public TCR beta family members discriminated carriers of CMV infection plus the relevant HLA type in this cohort and an independent approximately 400-donor cohort. The ex vivo response was dominated by HLA-C-restricted CMV-specific TCR beta clonotypes, which also provided the single most frequent clonotype in two of eight donors.

The sample holds many counts of this clonotype. This clone's antigen is unknown. Qualities for individual bases were not recorded, and no much larger clone is one base off. TCRdb records Illumina HiSeq 1500 as the sequencer. The public sequencing data were trimmed at Q25 with fastp and processed into clonotypes with MiXCR by TCRdb, which kept only in-frame beta chains. CDR3 protein sequences are deduplicated, and each keeps its most common genes and DNA. Across this sample there are over 100,000 distinct CDR3 sequences, with roughly a tenth seen only once. The ten most abundant clones make up approximately 30% of the sample.

The sample consisted of PBMCs, sequenced either directly or after in vitro stimulation (not recorded which). The chain employs TRBV7-2 and TRBJ2-5, and 8 junction bases match TRBD1. The TCR was taken from a human donor in good health (CMV status not recorded). Some clones in this sample may be carry-over from other donors' samples. The CDR3 region has the sequence CASSPYGQGKETQYF. Read as DNA, the sequence is TGTGCCAGCAGCCCTTACGGACAGGGTAAAGAGACCCAGTACTTC.